The clone carrying this T cell receptor (beta chain) was seen at least ten times. What it binds is unknown. V shed 6 bases and J 7 bases; nucleotides not matched to a gene: 6. Germline V gene sequence: CDR1 DFQATT, CDR2 SNEGSKA (reference sequence). CDR3 length: 11 amino acids. Each CDR3 protein gets one entry after TCRdb re-called the 5' RACE reads with MiXCR. The data hold more than 150,000 distinct CDR3 sequences, with roughly 18% observed a single time. This record comes from a study of CD8 T cells in ankylosing spondylitis. Study-wide results and caveats: What seemed typical of ankylosing spondylitis blood was a TCR beta motif built from several highly homologous variants. Matched ankylosing spondylitis synovial fluid reportedly contained a significantly enriched population of disease-linked clones.

Sequencing was performed on blood, either unsorted or a sorted T cell fraction (not recorded which). V gene TRBV20-1 combines with J gene TRBJ2-7; 7 bases are a match to TRBD2. This clonotype was obtained from a male donor aged 5-29 years with ankylosing spondylitis or in good health (not recorded which). The CDR3 region has the DNA TGCAGTGCACTAGCGCTGGGTGAGCAGTACTTC. Translation: CSALALGEQYF.